The 25 T cell receptor beta chains listed next were all sequenced from one sample in a study of identical twins. TCRdb processed the 5' RACE reads anew with MiXCR; each CDR3 protein has one entry. The sample holds 750,000 to 950,000 distinct CDR3 sequences; roughly an eighth are singletons and the top ten take around 1.5%. The same data also contributed to another study, on yellow fever vaccine responses in identical twins.

Material: PBMCs. These receptors were obtained from a woman between 18 and 29 years old in good health.

This clonotype was seen more than once but under ten times. The chain carries TRBV20-1 and TRBJ2-5, with a possible D match to TRBD2 (6 bases). V was trimmed by 8 bases and J by 0 bases, leaving 10 bases between them. This CDR3 has 12 amino acids. Germline V CDR1 and CDR2: DFQATT, SNEGSKA (reference sequence). This CDR3 is CSPRDYQETQYF. In DNA, the CDR3 is TGCAGTCCGAGGGACTACCAAGAGACCCAGTACTTC.

The V call is TRBV9, the J call TRBJ2-3, with no clear D. This CDR3 spans 15 amino acids. Germline lookup yields CDR1 SGDLS and CDR2 YYNGEE. V lost 0 bases and J lost 6, with 14 bases in between. CDR3 nucleotide sequence: TGTGCCAGCAGCGTAGAGGTCGGCAGTGGGGATACGCAGTATTTT. This codes for CASSVEVGSGDTQYF.

Only a few counts were recorded for this clonotype. The rearrangement links TRBV28 to TRBJ2-6, with D unclear. The CDR3 has 16 amino acids. The germline CDR1 and CDR2 sequences are MDHEN and SYDVKM. Trimming pared 6 bases from V and 0 bases from J, leaving 12 bases between. The CDR3 is CASSSGFFSGANVLTF. The DNA of the CDR3 is TGTGCCAGCAGCTCCGGGTTTTTCTCTGGGGCCAACGTCCTGACTTTC.

This clonotype turned up a few times. The gene calls are TRBV20-1 and TRBJ1-6; the match to TRBD1 covers 9 bases. The V gene's germline CDR1 is DFQATT and CDR2 SNEGSKA (reference sequence). V shed 1 base and J 7 bases; nucleotides not matched to a gene: 2. The CDR3 loop spans 14 amino acids. The CDR3 DNA sequence: TGCAGTGCTAGAGTCGGGACAGGGAATTCACCCCTCCACTTT. This sequence encodes CSARVGTGNSPLHF.

This clonotype was counted at least ten times. This chain joins TRBV6-2 or TRBV6-3 and TRBJ2-1; the D gene is possibly TRBD2 (5 bases). This CDR3 has 12 residues. In germline, CDR1 is MNHEY, CDR2 SVGEGT. Trimming left V 0 bases short and J 9 bases short, with 6 bases between. This CDR3 reads CASSYSRGEQFF. The CDR3 DNA reads TGTGCCAGCAGTTACTCCCGGGGTGAGCAGTTCTTC.

The chain has TRBV3-1 and TRBJ2-1; 7 positions agree with TRBD2. The germline gives CDR1 LGHDT, CDR2 YNNKEL (reference sequence). CDR3 size: 16 residues. Trimming cost V 4 bases and J 5 bases; bases outside gene matches: 11. CDR3 nucleotides: TGTGCCAGCAGCCCCACCGGTGCTAGCGGAGACAATGAGCAGTTCTTC. The encoded protein is CASSPTGASGDNEQFF.

This clonotype turned up a few times. V is TRBV3-1 and J is TRBJ1-3, with TRBD1 matching 7 bases. The V and J ends lost 3 bases and 0 bases, in that order; junction bases with no gene match: 5. The CDR3 length is 16 residues. Germline V gives CDR1 LGHDT, CDR2 YNNKEL (reference sequence). The CDR3 sequence: CASSQRPGGSGNTIYF. The CDR3 DNA sequence: TGTGCCAGCAGCCAGAGGCCAGGGGGCTCTGGAAACACCATATATTTT.

The chain employs TRBV7-6 and TRBJ2-3; D is unresolved. The V gene lost 5 bases and the J gene lost 1 base, with 19 bases spanning the gap. Germline assignment: CDR1 SGHVS and CDR2 FNYEAQ. The CDR3 extends over 17 amino acids. The CDR3 coding sequence is TGTGCCAGCAGCCCCCAATTGCTTCGTATCGGCACAGATACGCAGTATTTT. Translation gives CASSPQLLRIGTDTQYF.

V usage is TRBV12-3 or TRBV12-4 and J usage is TRBJ1-6, with D perhaps matching TRBD1 (6 bases). V was cut by 6 bases and J by 7 bases, with 16 bases left in between. CDR3 length: 15 amino acids. Written as DNA, the CDR3 is TGTGCCAGCAGCACAGGGAGAGTGACGAATTCACCCCTCCACTTT. As protein: CASSTGRVTNSPLHF.

This clonotype was observed at least ten times. The chain links TRBV6-1 to TRBJ1-2; D is ambiguous. Per the germline V gene, CDR1 is MNHNS and CDR2 is SASEGT. V dropped 6 bases and J dropped 10 bases, with 21 bases sitting between them. The CDR3 has 14 residues. The CDR3 here is CASSSGKLVANYTF. The CDR3 DNA reads TGTGCCAGCAGCTCGGGAAAATTAGTCGCGAACTACACCTTC.

In its sample, this clonotype was seen a few times. This sequence joins TRBV9 and TRBJ2-7; possible D gene TRBD2, 6 bases. The CDR3 totals 16 residues. Germline V CDR1 and CDR2: SGDLS, YYNGEE. Trimming cost V 0 bases and J 1 base, with 14 bases left between them. The CDR3 DNA sequence: TGTGCCAGCAGCGTAGCCCCTAGCGCGGGATCCTACGAGCAGTACTTC. Protein: CASSVAPSAGSYEQYF.

V is TRBV3-1 and J is TRBJ2-3; D gene uncertain. In germline, CDR1 is LGHDT, CDR2 YNNKEL (reference sequence). V gave up 4 bases and J gave up 0 bases, with 11 bases separating them. The CDR3 has 15 amino acids. This chain's CDR3 is CASSPGFDSTDTQYF. CDR3 DNA sequence: TGTGCCAGCAGCCCAGGCTTCGACAGCACAGATACGCAGTATTTT.

The J gene is TRBJ1-1, the V gene TRBV29-1, with D hard to call. Germline CDR1 and CDR2: SQVTM and ANQGSEA. This CDR3 region has 12 residues. The ends were cut back, 4 bases at V and 1 base at J, with 7 bases in the middle. The CDR3, as DNA: TGCAGCGTTGGGATCCAGAACACTGAAGCTTTCTTT. This sequence encodes CSVGIQNTEAFF.

This clonotype was observed a handful of times. This chain connects TRBV6-1 to TRBJ1-3; D unclear. The CDR3 is 15 residues long. CDR1 MNHNS and CDR2 SASEGT come from the germline V gene. Trimming cost V 0 bases and J 0 bases, with 6 bases left between them. The CDR3 reads CASSEAGSSGNTIYF. The CDR3 DNA follows: TGTGCCAGCAGTGAAGCCGGGAGCTCTGGAAACACCATATATTTT.

The sample holds many counts of this clonotype. V and J are TRBV9 and TRBJ1-1; no reliable D call. This CDR3 has 14 amino acids. Trimming cost V 0 bases and J 6 bases, with 12 bases left between them. Germline assignment: CDR1 SGDLS and CDR2 YYNGEE. CDR3 coding DNA: TGTGCCAGCAGCGTAGCTGGAGGGAGCGCTGAAGCTTTCTTT. Its translation is CASSVAGGSAEAFF.

Comments on this clonotype: A much larger clone differs by one base, so this may be a read error. The V and J genes are TRBV3-1 and TRBJ2-6; a weak D match, TRBD2 (5 bases). The germline V gene has CDR1 LGHDT and CDR2 YNNKEL (reference sequence). The CDR3 totals 15 residues. CDR3 in amino acids: CTSSEGLTGANVLTF. The DNA of the CDR3 is TGTACCAGCAGTGAGGGCCTAACAGGGGCCAACGTCCTGACTTTC.

This clonotype has only a few counts. The chain is built from TRBV29-1 and TRBJ2-1; TRBD1 aligns across 9 bases. This CDR3 has 14 amino acids. V lost 6 bases, J lost 4 bases, and 7 bases stayed unmatched. Germline V gene lookup returns CDR1 SQVTM and CDR2 ANQGSEA. Here the CDR3 reads CSVPGQGLYNEQFF. The CDR3 DNA reads TGCAGCGTCCCGGGACAGGGCCTTTACAATGAGCAGTTCTTC.

V is TRBV29-1 and J is TRBJ2-2, with D unclear. Germline CDR1 SQVTM, CDR2 ANQGSEA. CDR3 size: 12 residues. With 4 bases removed from V and 0 bases from J, the gap between germline ends came to 3 bases. The CDR3 region has the DNA TGCAGCGTTGTTCCGAACACCGGGGAGCTGTTTTTT. Protein product: CSVVPNTGELFF.

This clonotype was recorded many times. The gene calls are TRBV12-3 or TRBV12-4 and TRBJ2-5, with D tentatively TRBD1 (5 bases). The CDR3 totals 12 residues. V was shortened by 6 bases and J by 9 bases, with 14 bases between the two germline ends. The CDR3 nucleotides read TGTGCCAGCAGGATCTCACAGGCGGCCCAGTACTTC. Its translation is CASRISQAAQYF.

The V and J genes are TRBV7-6 and TRBJ2-3; 7 positions match TRBD1. This CDR3 contains 15 residues. The germline gives CDR1 SGHVS, CDR2 FNYEAQ. The V and J ends lost 5 bases and 1 base, in that order; junction bases with no gene match: 6. The CDR3 nucleotides read TGTGCCAGCAGCATGACAGGGTTGGGCACAGATACGCAGTATTTT. Translated: CASSMTGLGTDTQYF.

This clonotype has just a few counts. The rearrangement uses TRBV29-1 and TRBJ1-1; 7 bases align to TRBD1. Germline lookup yields CDR1 SQVTM and CDR2 ANQGSEA. This CDR3 has 14 amino acids. J was trimmed by 0 bases and V by 2 bases; bases with no gene match: 3. This CDR3 is CSVENDRVNTEAFF. The CDR3 nucleotides are TGCAGCGTTGAAAACGACAGGGTGAACACTGAAGCTTTCTTT.

This clonotype was seen many times. The V gene is TRBV7-2, the J gene TRBJ2-1; D is uncertain. V was cut by 3 bases and J by 6 bases, with 9 bases left in between. Germline-derived CDR1 and CDR2 are SGHTA and FQGNSA. This CDR3 region has 13 residues. The CDR3: CASSFLAINEQFF. The CDR3 DNA sequence: TGTGCCAGCAGCTTTCTCGCCATCAATGAGCAGTTCTTC.

The chain is built from TRBV12-3 or TRBV12-4 and TRBJ2-3; 10 bases line up with TRBD2. The CDR3 loop spans 15 amino acids. V lost 6 bases, J lost 1 base, and 4 bases stayed unmatched. The CDR3 is CASRLSGGGTDTQYF. For the CDR3, the DNA is TGTGCCAGCAGACTCAGCGGGGGGGGCACAGATACGCAGTATTTT.

This clonotype was seen only a few times. The CDR3 spells CSVVGRQETQYF. CDR3 DNA sequence: TGCAGCGTTGTTGGACGCCAAGAGACCCAGTACTTC. The J gene is TRBJ2-5, the V gene TRBV29-1; no reliable D call. Germline V CDR1 and CDR2: SQVTM, ANQGSEA. The CDR3 length is 12 residues. Trimming removed 4 bases from V and 1 base from J, with 7 bases in between.

The sample holds a few counts of this clonotype. The V call is TRBV29-1, the J call TRBJ2-7, with TRBD2 matching 7 bases. V was pared by 1 base and J by 7 bases, with 4 bases of the junction left unmatched. CDR3 length: 12 residues. Germline V gene sequence: CDR1 SQVTM, CDR2 ANQGSEA. For the CDR3, the DNA is TGCAGCGTTGAAGGGCCAGCGGGGGAGCAGTACTTC. Protein product: CSVEGPAGEQYF.